The rows below give T cell receptor beta chains drawn from one sample of a study of prognosis after radiotherapy for stage I lung cancer. MiXCR, applied by TCRdb to the multiplex PCR reads, yields one record per CDR3 protein. The table lists under 20,000 distinct CDR3 sequences, approximately 45% of them singletons. The source material was PBMCs, sampled before or after stereotactic body radiation therapy (not recorded which). The receptors were sampled from a donor over 45 with non-small cell lung cancer. The CDR3 runs from the conserved cysteine through the conserved F or W. Each record gives: clone size, V gene, D gene, J gene, CDR3 DNA, CDR3 protein. D genes are given only for firm matches. Clone sizes are given selectively: once, few, many, or a class where the clone is expanded.

many,TRBV12-3/TRBV12-4,-,TRBJ2-3,TGTGCCAGCAGTTTGACGAGAGGGGGTTCTAGCACAGATACGCAGTATTTT,CASSLTRGGSSTDTQYF
-,TRBV20-1,-,TRBJ2-3,TGCAGTGCTACGGGGGACGCAGATACACAGTATTTT,CSATGDADTQYF
many,TRBV2,-,TRBJ1-4,TGTGCCAGTAAAAGAGTTAATGAAAAACTGTTTTTT,CASKRVNEKLFF
many,TRBV5-1,-,TRBJ1-4,TGCGCCAGCAGCTTGGAGGCAGGGCATAATGAAAAACTGTTTTTT,CASSLEAGHNEKLFF
-,TRBV20-1,-,TRBJ2-1,TGCAGTTCTAGAGAAGCCCCGCGTAGCTGGACTTCCTACAATGAGCAGTTCTTC,CSSREAPRSWTSYNEQFF
many,TRBV29-1,TRBD2,TRBJ2-1,TGCAGCGTTGAAGGGACTAGCGGGAGGGCCCCCTACAATGAGCAGTTCTTC,CSVEGTSGRAPYNEQFF
-,TRBV11-2,-,TRBJ2-7,TGTGCCAGCAGCTCCCAAAAGGGACTTTACTCCTACGAGCAGTACTTC,CASSSQKGLYSYEQYF
many,TRBV3-1,-,TRBJ2-7,TGTGCCAGCAGACAACAGGGGGGGTACGAGCAGTACTTC,CASRQQGGYEQYF
many,TRBV18,TRBD1,TRBJ1-4,TGTGCCAGCTCACCACCGGGACAGGGGAATGAAAAACTGTTTTTT,CASSPPGQGNEKLFF
-,TRBV28,-,TRBJ2-1,TGTGCCAGCACGGGGACCCTCTTACCCCTTAGCTCCTACAATGAGCAGTTCTTC,CASTGTLLPLSSYNEQFF
-,TRBV28,-,TRBJ1-2,TGTGCCAGCAGAGCAAGGGTGGTTGGCTACACCTTC,CASRARVVGYTF
few,TRBV6-2/TRBV6-3,TRBD2,TRBJ2-1,TGTGCCAGCCTGACTAGCTGGATTGGTGAGCAGTTCTTC,CASLTSWIGEQFF
many,TRBV30,-,TRBJ2-7,TGTGCCTGGAGCAGAGGGAGATCCTACGAGCAGTACTTC,CAWSRGRSYEQYF
once,TRBV5-1,-,TRBJ2-7,TGCGCCAGCGGGGGTTATGTTTACGAGCAGTACTTC,CASGGYVYEQYF
medium-sized,TRBV28,-,TRBJ2-6,TGTGCCAGCAGCCCCCATCCCGTGTCTGGGGCCAACGTCCTGACTTTC,CASSPHPVSGANVLTF
hyperexpanded,TRBV28,-,TRBJ2-7,TGTGCCAGCAGATCCGGACAGTCGAACCAGCAGTACTTC,CASRSGQSNQQYF
-,TRBV2,TRBD2,TRBJ2-3,TGTGCCAGCAGGTCCAAGCGGGAGGGCCTTCGGGATACGCAGTATTTT,CASRSKREGLRDTQYF
-,TRBV28,-,TRBJ1-2,TGTGCCAGCAGTCTCCTCGTGGATGTGACTTACTATGGCTACACCTTC,CASSLLVDVTYYGYTF
-,TRBV19,-,TRBJ1-2,TGTGCCAGTAGCATCGGTACAGTGGTTCCTAACTATGGCTACACCTTC,CASSIGTVVPNYGYTF
-,TRBV6-2/TRBV6-3,-,TRBJ2-7,TGTGCCAGCAGTCTCTACAGTGTTGGGTACGAGCAGTACTTC,CASSLYSVGYEQYF
-,TRBV5-4,-,TRBJ2-3,TGTGCCAGCAGCTTCTCGGGGAACACAGATACGCAGTATTTT,CASSFSGNTDTQYF
medium-sized,TRBV30,-,TRBJ2-2,TGTGCCTGGAGTGGGACGAGGGGTGCGAACACCGGGGAGCTGTTTTTT,CAWSGTRGANTGELFF
medium-sized,TRBV28,-,TRBJ1-2,TGTGCCAGCAGTTTTAATTCTCGGTCGGATCATGACTATGGCTACACCTTC,CASSFNSRSDHDYGYTF
many,TRBV7-3,TRBD1,TRBJ2-3,TGTGCCAGCAGCCCTGGGGGACAGGGAGGCACAGATACGCAGTATTTT,CASSPGGQGGTDTQYF
many,TRBV7-3,TRBD1,TRBJ2-3,TGTGCCAGCAGCACCCGGACAGGGGGCGGCACAGATACGCAGTATTTT,CASSTRTGGGTDTQYF
many,TRBV10-3,-,TRBJ2-7,TGTGCCATCAGTGAGTCGATGGACGGCTCCTACGAGCAGTACTTC,CAISESMDGSYEQYF